The rows below give T cell receptor beta chains drawn from one sample of a study of blood T cells in healthy people across ages. TCRdb processed the 5' RACE reads anew with MiXCR; each CDR3 protein has one entry. The sample lists about 730,000 distinct CDR3 sequences, 35% to 45% occurring once. Sequences were obtained from blood. These receptors were taken from a woman aged 60-70 years in good health. Both conserved end residues are part of each CDR3. Each record gives: D gene, J gene, V gene, clone size, CDR3 DNA, CDR3 protein. D genes are given only for firm matches. Part of the rows lack a size; the others show once, few, many or a class for expanded clones.

>.|TRBJ2-5|TRBV27|.
TGTGCCAGCAGTTTATCGGGGAGCCCGGACTTCCAGCAGACCCAGTACTTC
CASSLSGSPDFQQTQYF
>.|TRBJ2-5|TRBV10-3|.
TGTGCCATCAGTGAGAGGACGCAACAAGAGACCCAGTACTTC
CAISERTQQETQYF
>TRBD1|TRBJ1-1|TRBV5-6|.
TGTGCCAGCAGCCCAAATACAGGGGGTGTAATGAACACTGAAGCTTTCTTT
CASSPNTGGVMNTEAFF
>.|TRBJ2-1|TRBV6-5|few
TGTGCCAGCAGAGGAAATTACAATGAGCAGTTCTTC
CASRGNYNEQFF
>.|TRBJ2-7|TRBV3-1|.
TGTGCCAGCAGCCAGTTGAGCAGGGGGGTATTGGGGTACGAGCAGTACTTC
CASSQLSRGVLGYEQYF
>.|TRBJ2-3|TRBV6-6|few
TGTGCCAGCAGTTACTCGTCGCCGGCATTGCGCACAGATACGCAGTATTTT
CASSYSSPALRTDTQYF
>.|TRBJ1-4|TRBV30|.
TGTGCCTGGAGTCCCCCGGGCGGGGGCTTCATGCCGTACCTGTTTTTT
CAWSPPGGGFMPYLFF
>.|TRBJ1-1|TRBV11-2|.
TGTGCCAGCAGCTCCCTAAAAAACACTGAAGCTTTCTTT
CASSSLKNTEAFF
>TRBD2|TRBJ2-1|TRBV5-1|few
TGCGCCAGCAGCTTGGAGATAGCGGGAGGGCGGGATGAGCAGTTCTTC
CASSLEIAGGRDEQFF
>.|TRBJ2-7|TRBV6-2/TRBV6-3|.
TGTGCCAGCAGTTATCTGCCATACGAGCAGTACTTC
CASSYLPYEQYF
>TRBD1|TRBJ2-7|TRBV10-3|.
TGTGCCATCAGAGAACGACAGGGTACTTCGGTCGAGCAGTACTTC
CAIRERQGTSVEQYF
>TRBD2|TRBJ2-7|TRBV7-2|.
TGTGCCAGCAGCTTAGAGCGGGGGGGAAACGAGCAGTACTTC
CASSLERGGNEQYF
>TRBD1|TRBJ2-7|TRBV6-2/TRBV6-3|.
TGTGCCAGCAGTTACGTCCCGGGACAGGGTTCCAACGAGCAGTACTTC
CASSYVPGQGSNEQYF
>.|TRBJ1-2|TRBV5-1|.
TGCGCCAGCAGCTCCCGGGACAACTCTAACTATGACTACACCTTC
CASSSRDNSNYDYTF
>.|TRBJ2-3|TRBV4-2|many
TGTGCCAGCAGCCAAGATGGCACGCAGTATTTT
CASSQDGTQYF
>.|TRBJ1-1|TRBV4-2|few
TGTGCCAGCAGCCACAACCCACAGGGAGAGAACACTGAAGCTTTCTTT
CASSHNPQGENTEAFF
>.|TRBJ2-7|TRBV4-3|.
TGCGCCAGCAGCCCCCTCGTCGCGGGGATTAGCTCCTACGAGCAGTACTTC
CASSPLVAGISSYEQYF
>TRBD2|TRBJ2-3|TRBV7-2|few
TGTGCCAGCAGCTCTTTACTAGCGGGAGGTCCAGATACGCAGTATTTT
CASSSLLAGGPDTQYF
>TRBD1|TRBJ2-7|TRBV7-9|few
TGTGCCAGCAGCGCAGACAGGGATAGCTACGAGCAGTACTTC
CASSADRDSYEQYF
>TRBD2|TRBJ2-5|TRBV7-2|.
TGTGCCAGCAGCCTAAACAACCTAGCGGGAGGAGGGGAGACCCAGTACTTC
CASSLNNLAGGGETQYF
>.|TRBJ2-7|TRBV11-1|.
TGTGCCAGCGGACATTTTAGCTCCTACAATGAGCAGTACTTC
CASGHFSSYNEQYF
>.|TRBJ1-1|TRBV28|once
TGTGCCACCTTCCCCGGGGGGGCATTGGTGATGGGCACTGAAGCTTTCTTT
CATFPGGALVMGTEAFF
>.|TRBJ2-3|TRBV9|.
TGTGCCAGCAGCGTAGGAATTAGCACAGATACGCAGTATTTT
CASSVGISTDTQYF
>.|TRBJ2-5|TRBV3-1|few
TGTGCCAGCAGCCAGGGGCCAGAGACCCAGTACTTC
CASSQGPETQYF
>.|TRBJ2-7|TRBV29-1|.
TGCAGCGTTCTTCTTTATGGGGAGGCGTGGGGTATCTACGACTACGAGCAGTACTTC
CSVLLYGEAWGIYDYEQYF
>.|TRBJ2-1|TRBV6-5|.
TGTGCCAGCAGTTACTCGGTTTATGGGGGGCGGAATGAGCAGTTCTTC
CASSYSVYGGRNEQFF
>.|TRBJ2-3|TRBV29-1|.
TGCAGCGTGTCGGGGGGCAGGGGGCGGGCAGATACGCAGTATTTT
CSVSGGRGRADTQYF
>.|TRBJ2-7|TRBV20-1|few
TGCAGTGCTAGATCCGCTTCCAGTGGTGACATGTACGAGCAGTACTTC
CSARSASSGDMYEQYF
>.|TRBJ1-1|TRBV20-1|.
TGCAGTGCTGCTGCAGCGGTCACTGAAGCTTTCTTT
CSAAAAVTEAFF
>.|TRBJ2-3|TRBV20-1|.
TGCAGTGCTAGAGGTCCCGGGGTGGGCACAGATACGCAGTATTTT
CSARGPGVGTDTQYF
>.|TRBJ2-1|TRBV24-1|.
TGTGCCACCAGTGATTCGGGATCCCCTTCTGGTTGCTACAATGAGCAGTTCTTC
CATSDSGSPSGCYNEQFF
>TRBD1|TRBJ2-3|TRBV10-3|few
TGTGCCATCAGTGAGCCTGGGACAGCGTCAGATACGCAGTATTTT
CAISEPGTASDTQYF
>.|TRBJ2-6|TRBV20-1|few
TGCAGTGCCCCCAACACCAGGACTGGGGCCAACGTCCTGACTTTC
CSAPNTRTGANVLTF
>.|TRBJ2-7|TRBV7-8|.
TGTGCCAGCAGCGGTATAACCTCCTACGAGCAGTACTTC
CASSGITSYEQYF
>.|TRBJ2-7|TRBV7-9|.
TGTGCCAGCAGCCCGTCATCCGGGACATTCTACGAGCAGTACTTC
CASSPSSGTFYEQYF
>.|TRBJ2-1|TRBV6-5|.
TGTGCCAGCAGTTACTCGGGGACTGGCGTACGCAATGAACAGTTCTTC
CASSYSGTGVRNEQFF
>.|TRBJ2-1|TRBV3-1|few
TGTGCCAGCAGCCAGTTCGAAGGAGGGAGCGAGCAGTTCTTC
CASSQFEGGSEQFF
>TRBD2|TRBJ2-3|TRBV7-2|.
TGTGCCAGCAGCTTTAAAGCGGGGGGACCGAATACGCAGTATTTT
CASSFKAGGPNTQYF
>.|TRBJ2-2|TRBV7-9|.
TGTGCCAGCAGCTTAGCGGGGTTCAGCGGGGAGCTGTTTTTT
CASSLAGFSGELFF
>TRBD2|TRBJ2-1|TRBV7-9|few
TGTGCCAGCAGCTTCTCAGCGGGAGTAGTAGTTGAGCAGTTCTTC
CASSFSAGVVVEQFF
>.|TRBJ2-7|TRBV12-3/TRBV12-4|.
TGTGCCAGCAGTTCGGGCCACGAGCAGTACTTC
CASSSGHEQYF
>.|TRBJ2-1|TRBV5-1|few
TGCGCCAGCAGCTTGTTCGGGACTTACAATGAGCAGTTCTTC
CASSLFGTYNEQFF
>TRBD1|TRBJ2-1|TRBV2|.
TGTGCCAGTTCCGGGACAGGGGCCTACAATGAGCAGTTCTTC
CASSGTGAYNEQFF
>TRBD2|TRBJ2-1|TRBV9|few
TGTGCCAGCACCGGGACTAGCGACTACAATGAGCAGTTCTTC
CASTGTSDYNEQFF
>.|TRBJ2-1|TRBV12-3/TRBV12-4|.
TGTGCCAGCAGGACTAGCGAGGGGGCTAGCTCCTACAATGAGCAGTTCTTC
CASRTSEGASSYNEQFF
>TRBD1|TRBJ2-7|TRBV10-3|.
TGTGCCGTCTTTGACCGGGACAGAACATACGAGCAGTACTTC
CAVFDRDRTYEQYF
>.|TRBJ1-2|TRBV7-2|.
TGTGCCAGCAGCTTATTGGGCCAGTATGGCTACACCTTC
CASSLLGQYGYTF
>TRBD1|TRBJ1-1|TRBV7-2|.
TGTGCCAGCAGCATGGGACAGGGGAGTACTGAAGCTTTCTTT
CASSMGQGSTEAFF
>.|TRBJ2-2|TRBV7-2|.
TGTGCCAGCAGCCACCCACCGGGACAGAACACCGGGGAGCTGTTTTTT
CASSHPPGQNTGELFF
>TRBD2|TRBJ2-7|TRBV20-1|few
TGCAGTGCTAGAGCTAGCGGGGGGGCCTCCGAGCAGTACTTC
CSARASGGASEQYF